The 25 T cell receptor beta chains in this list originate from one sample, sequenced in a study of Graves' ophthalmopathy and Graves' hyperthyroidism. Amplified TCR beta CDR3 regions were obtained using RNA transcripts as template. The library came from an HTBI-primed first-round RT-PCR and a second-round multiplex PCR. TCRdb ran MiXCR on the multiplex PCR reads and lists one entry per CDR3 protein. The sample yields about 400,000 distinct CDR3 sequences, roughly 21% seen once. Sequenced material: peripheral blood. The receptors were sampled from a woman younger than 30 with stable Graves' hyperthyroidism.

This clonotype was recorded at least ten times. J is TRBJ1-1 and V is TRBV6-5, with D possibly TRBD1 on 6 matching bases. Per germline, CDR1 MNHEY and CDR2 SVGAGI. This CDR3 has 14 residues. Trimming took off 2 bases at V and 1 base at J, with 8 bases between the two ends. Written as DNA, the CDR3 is TGTGCCAGCAGTTACCAGGGGTCGAACACTGAAGCTTTCTTT. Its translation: CASSYQGSNTEAFF.

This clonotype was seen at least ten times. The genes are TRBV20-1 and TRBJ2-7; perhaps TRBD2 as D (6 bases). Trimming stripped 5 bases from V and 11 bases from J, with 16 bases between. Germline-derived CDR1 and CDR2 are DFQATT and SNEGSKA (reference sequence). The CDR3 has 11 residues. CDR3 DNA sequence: TGCAGTGCTCGATCCGGGGGACGGGAGTACTTC. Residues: CSARSGGREYF.

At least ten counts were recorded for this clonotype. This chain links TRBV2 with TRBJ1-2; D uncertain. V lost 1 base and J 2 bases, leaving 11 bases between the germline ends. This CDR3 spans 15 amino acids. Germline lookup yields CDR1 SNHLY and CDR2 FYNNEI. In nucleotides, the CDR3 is TGTGCCAGCAGTGAAGACCGGGCGGCGAACTATGGCTACACCTTC. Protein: CASSEDRAANYGYTF.

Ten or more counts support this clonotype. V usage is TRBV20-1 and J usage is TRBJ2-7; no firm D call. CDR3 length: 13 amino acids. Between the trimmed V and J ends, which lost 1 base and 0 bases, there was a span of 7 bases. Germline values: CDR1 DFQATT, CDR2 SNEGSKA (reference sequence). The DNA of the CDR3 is TGCAGTGCTAGAGGAGTGGACTCCTACGAGCAGTACTTC. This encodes CSARGVDSYEQYF.

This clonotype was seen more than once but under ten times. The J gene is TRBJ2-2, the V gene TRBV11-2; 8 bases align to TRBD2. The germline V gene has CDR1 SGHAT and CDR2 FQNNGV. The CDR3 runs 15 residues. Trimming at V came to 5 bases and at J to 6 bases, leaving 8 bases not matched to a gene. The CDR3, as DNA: TGTGCCAGCAGCCCTACCCCAGCGGGAGCCGGGGAGCTGTTTTTT. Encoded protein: CASSPTPAGAGELFF.

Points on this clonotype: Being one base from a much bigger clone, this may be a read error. The CDR3 loop is CASSLRPGGEKLLF. The CDR3 DNA is TGTGCCAGCAGCCTCAGGCCCGGGGGAGAAAAACTGTTGTTT. This chain joins TRBV2 and TRBJ1-4; TRBD1 might be the D (5 bases). The CDR3 length is 14 residues. Germline V gene lookup returns CDR1 SNHLY and CDR2 FYNNEI.

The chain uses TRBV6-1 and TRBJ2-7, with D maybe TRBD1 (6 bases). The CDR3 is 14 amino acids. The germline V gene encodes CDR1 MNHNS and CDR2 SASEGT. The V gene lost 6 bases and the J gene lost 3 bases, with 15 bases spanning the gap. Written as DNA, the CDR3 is TGTGCCAGCAGCGTCAGGGGAACCGACTACGAGCAGTACTTC. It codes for CASSVRGTDYEQYF.

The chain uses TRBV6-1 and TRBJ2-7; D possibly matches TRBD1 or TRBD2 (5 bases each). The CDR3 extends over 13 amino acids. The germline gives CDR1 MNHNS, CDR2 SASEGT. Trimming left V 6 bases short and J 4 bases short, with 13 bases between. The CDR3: CASRGTRAYEQYF. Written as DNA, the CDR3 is TGTGCCAGCAGGGGGACGCGGGCTTACGAGCAGTACTTC.

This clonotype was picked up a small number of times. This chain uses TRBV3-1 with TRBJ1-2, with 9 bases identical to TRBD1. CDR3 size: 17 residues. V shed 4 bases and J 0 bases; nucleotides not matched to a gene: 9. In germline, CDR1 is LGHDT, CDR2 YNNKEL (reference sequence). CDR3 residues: CASSRGLGTGTNYGYTF. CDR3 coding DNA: TGTGCCAGCAGCCGTGGATTAGGGACAGGGACTAACTATGGCTACACCTTC.

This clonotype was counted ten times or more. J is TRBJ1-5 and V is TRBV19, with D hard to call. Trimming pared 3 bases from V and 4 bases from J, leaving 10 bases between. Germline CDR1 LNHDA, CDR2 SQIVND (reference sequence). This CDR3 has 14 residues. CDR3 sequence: CASSIYSSNQPQHF. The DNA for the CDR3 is TGTGCCAGTAGTATCTATAGCTCGAATCAGCCCCAGCATTTT.

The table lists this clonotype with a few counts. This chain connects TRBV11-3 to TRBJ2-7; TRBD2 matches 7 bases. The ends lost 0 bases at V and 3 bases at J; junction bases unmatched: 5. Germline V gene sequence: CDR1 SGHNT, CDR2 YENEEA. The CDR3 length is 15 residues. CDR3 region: CASSLEGVAGYEQYF. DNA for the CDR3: TGTGCCAGCAGCTTAGAAGGGGTAGCGGGCTACGAGCAGTACTTC.

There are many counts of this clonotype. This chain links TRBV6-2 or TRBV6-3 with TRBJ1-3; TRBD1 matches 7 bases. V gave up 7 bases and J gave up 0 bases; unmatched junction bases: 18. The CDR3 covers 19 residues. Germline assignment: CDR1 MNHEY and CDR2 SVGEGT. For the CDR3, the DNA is TGTGCCAGCACTCACCCACCCCGTGACAGGGTAACCTCTGGAAACACCATATATTTT. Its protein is CASTHPPRDRVTSGNTIYF.

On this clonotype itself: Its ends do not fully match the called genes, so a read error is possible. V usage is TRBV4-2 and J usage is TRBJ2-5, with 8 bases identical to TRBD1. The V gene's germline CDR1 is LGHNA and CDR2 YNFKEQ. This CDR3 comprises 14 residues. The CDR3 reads CASSPGTGQGTQYF. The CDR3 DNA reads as TGTGCCAGCAGCCCTGGGACAGGCCAAGGGACCCAGTACTTC.

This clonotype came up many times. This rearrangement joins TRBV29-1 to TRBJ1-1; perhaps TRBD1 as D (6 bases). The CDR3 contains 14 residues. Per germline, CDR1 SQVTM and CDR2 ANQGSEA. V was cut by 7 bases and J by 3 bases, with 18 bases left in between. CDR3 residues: CSAGAGARDTEAFF. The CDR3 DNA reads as TGCAGCGCTGGGGCGGGGGCGCGAGACACTGAAGCTTTCTTT.

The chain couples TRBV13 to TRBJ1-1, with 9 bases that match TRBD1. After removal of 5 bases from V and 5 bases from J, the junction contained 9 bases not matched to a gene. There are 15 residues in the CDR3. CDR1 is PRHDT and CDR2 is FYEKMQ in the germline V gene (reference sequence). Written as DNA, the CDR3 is TGTGCCAGCAGCCCACAGGGGGCGAGAGAAACTGAAGCTTTCTTT. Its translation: CASSPQGARETEAFF.

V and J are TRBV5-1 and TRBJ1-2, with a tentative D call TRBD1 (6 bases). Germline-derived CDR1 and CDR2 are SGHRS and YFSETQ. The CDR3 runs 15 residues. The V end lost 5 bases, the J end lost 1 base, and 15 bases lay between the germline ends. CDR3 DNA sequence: TGCGCCAGCAGACAATCCCGGGACAATAACTATGGCTACACCTTC. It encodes CASRQSRDNNYGYTF.

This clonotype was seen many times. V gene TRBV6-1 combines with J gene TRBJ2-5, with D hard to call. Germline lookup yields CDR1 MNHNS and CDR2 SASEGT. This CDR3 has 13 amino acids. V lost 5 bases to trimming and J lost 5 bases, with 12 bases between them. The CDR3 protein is CASSPLSYETQYF. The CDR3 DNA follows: TGTGCCAGCAGTCCCCTATCTTACGAGACCCAGTACTTC.

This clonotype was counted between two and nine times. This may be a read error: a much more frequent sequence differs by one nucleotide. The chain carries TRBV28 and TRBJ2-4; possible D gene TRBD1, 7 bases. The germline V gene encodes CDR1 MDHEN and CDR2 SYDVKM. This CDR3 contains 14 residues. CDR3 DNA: TGTGCCAGCAGTCTTAACAGGGGAGGCTACATTAAGTACTTC. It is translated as CASSLNRGGYIKYF.

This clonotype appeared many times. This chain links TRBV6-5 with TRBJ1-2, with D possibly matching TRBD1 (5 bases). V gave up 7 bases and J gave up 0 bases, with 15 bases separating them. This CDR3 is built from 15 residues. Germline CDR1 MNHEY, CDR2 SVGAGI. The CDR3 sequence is CASKFQSGPNYGYTF. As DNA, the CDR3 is TGTGCCAGCAAGTTCCAATCGGGACCTAACTATGGCTACACCTTC.

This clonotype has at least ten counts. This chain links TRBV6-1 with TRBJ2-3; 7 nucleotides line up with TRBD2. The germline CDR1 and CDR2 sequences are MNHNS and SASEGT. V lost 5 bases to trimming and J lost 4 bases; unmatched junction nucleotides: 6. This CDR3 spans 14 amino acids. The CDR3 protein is CASSRGGSSDTQYF. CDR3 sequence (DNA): TGTGCCAGCAGTCGGGGCGGGAGCTCAGATACGCAGTATTTT.

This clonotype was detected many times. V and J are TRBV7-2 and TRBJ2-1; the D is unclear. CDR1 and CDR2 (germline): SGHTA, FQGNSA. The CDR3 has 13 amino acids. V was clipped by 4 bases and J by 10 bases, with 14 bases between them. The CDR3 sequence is CASSSGPGREQFF. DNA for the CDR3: TGTGCCAGCAGCTCTGGGCCCGGCCGCGAGCAGTTCTTC. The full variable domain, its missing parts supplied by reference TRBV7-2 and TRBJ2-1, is GAGVSQSPSNKVTEKGKDVELRCDPISGHTALYWYRQSLGQGLEFLIYFQGNSAPDKSGLPSDRFSAERTGGSVSTLTIQRTQQEDSAVYLCASSSGPGREQFFGPGTRLTVL.

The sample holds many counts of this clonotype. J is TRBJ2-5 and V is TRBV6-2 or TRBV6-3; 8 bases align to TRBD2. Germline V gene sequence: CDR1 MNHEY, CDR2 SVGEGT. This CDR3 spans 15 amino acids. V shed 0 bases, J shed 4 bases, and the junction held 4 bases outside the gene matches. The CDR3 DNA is TGTGCCAGCAGTTACTCAGGACTAGCAGGAGAGACCCAGTACTTC. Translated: CASSYSGLAGETQYF.

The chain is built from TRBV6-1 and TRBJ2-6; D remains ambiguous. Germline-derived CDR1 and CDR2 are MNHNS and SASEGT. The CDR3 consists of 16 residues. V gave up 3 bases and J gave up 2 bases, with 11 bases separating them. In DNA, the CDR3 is TGTGCCAGCAGTGAGGGTGGTGGGGCTGGGGCCAACGTCCTGACTTTC. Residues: CASSEGGGAGANVLTF.

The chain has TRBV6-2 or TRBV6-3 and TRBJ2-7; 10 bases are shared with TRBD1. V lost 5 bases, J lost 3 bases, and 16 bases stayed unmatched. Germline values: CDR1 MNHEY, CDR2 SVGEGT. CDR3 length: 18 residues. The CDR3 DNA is TGTGCCAGCAGTCCGCCCCGGGACAGGGGCGGTGGCGGCTACGAGCAGTACTTC. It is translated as CASSPPRDRGGGGYEQYF.

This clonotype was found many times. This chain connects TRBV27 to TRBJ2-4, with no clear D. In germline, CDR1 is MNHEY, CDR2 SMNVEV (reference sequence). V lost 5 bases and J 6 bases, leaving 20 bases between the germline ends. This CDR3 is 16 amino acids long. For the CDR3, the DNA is TGTGCCAGCAGTCCCCTCATTAGGATCCGTGGAAACATTCAGTACTTC. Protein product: CASSPLIRIRGNIQYF.